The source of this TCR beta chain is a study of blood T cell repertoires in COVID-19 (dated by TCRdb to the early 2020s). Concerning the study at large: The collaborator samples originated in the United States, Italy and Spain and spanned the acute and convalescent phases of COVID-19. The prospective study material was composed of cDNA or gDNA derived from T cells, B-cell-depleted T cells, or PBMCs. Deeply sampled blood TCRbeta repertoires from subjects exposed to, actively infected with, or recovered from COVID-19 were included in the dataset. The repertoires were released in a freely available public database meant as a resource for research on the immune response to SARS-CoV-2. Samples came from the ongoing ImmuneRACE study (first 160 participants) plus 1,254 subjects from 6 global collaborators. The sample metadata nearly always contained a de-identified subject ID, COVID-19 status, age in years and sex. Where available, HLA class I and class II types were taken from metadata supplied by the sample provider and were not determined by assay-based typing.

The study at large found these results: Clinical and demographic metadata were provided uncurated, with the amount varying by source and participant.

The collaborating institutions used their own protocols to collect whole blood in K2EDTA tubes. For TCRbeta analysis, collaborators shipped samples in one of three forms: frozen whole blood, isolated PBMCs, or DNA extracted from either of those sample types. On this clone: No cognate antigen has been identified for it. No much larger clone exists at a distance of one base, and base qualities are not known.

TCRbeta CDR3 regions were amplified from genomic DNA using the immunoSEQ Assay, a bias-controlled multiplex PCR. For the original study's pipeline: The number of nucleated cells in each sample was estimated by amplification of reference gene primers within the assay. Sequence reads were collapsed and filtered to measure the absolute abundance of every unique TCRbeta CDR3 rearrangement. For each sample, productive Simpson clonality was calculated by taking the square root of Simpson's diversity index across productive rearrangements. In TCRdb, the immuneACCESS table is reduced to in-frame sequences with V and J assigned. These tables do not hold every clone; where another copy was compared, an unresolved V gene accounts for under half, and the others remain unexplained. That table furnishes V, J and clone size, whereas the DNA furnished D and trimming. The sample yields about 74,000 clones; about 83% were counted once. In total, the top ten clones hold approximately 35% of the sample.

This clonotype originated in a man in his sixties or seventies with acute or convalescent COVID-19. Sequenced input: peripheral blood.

The CDR3 reads as follows: CASSPGTGATYEQYF. The DNA is TGTGCCAGCAGTCCCGGGACAGGGGCAACCTACGAGCAGTACTTC. The chain couples TRBV28 to TRBJ2-7, with 10 central nucleotides matching TRBD1. From its cysteine to its phenylalanine, the CDR3 spans 15 amino acids. Of all the DNA, just the CDR3 is kept, 45 bases in frame from base 1. Sequences MDHEN (CDR1) and SYDVKM (CDR2) are obtained from the germline V gene. Trimming removed 5 bases from V and 2 bases from J; the gene matches leave 6 bases unexplained.